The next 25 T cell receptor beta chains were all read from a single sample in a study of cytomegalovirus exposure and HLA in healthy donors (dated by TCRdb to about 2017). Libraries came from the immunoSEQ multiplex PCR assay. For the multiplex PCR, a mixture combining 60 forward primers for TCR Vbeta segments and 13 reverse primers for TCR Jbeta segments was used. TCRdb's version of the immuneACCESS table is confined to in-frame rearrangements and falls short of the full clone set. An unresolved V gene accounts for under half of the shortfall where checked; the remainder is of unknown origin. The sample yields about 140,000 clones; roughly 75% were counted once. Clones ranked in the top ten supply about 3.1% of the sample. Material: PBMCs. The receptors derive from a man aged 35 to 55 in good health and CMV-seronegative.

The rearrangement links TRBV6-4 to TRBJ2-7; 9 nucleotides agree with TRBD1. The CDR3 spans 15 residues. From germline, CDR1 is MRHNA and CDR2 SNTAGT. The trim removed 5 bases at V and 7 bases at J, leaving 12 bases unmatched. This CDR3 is CASSFPGTGSGEQYF. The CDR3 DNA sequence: TGTGCCAGCAGTTTCCCCGGGACAGGGTCTGGAGAGCAGTACTTC.

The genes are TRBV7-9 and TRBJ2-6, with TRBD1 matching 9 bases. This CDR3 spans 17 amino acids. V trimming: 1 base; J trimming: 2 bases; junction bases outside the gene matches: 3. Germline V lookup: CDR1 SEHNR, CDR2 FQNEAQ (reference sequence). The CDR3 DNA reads TGTGCCAGCAGCTTAGGTCGGACAGGGGCTGGGGCCAACGTCCTGACTTTC. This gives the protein CASSLGRTGAGANVLTF.

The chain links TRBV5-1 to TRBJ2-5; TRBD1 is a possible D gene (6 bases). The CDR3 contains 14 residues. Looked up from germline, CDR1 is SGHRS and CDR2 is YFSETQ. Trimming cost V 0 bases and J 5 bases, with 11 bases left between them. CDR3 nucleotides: TGCGCCAGCAGCTTGGCGCGGCAGGGGGAGACCCAGTACTTC. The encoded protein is CASSLARQGETQYF.

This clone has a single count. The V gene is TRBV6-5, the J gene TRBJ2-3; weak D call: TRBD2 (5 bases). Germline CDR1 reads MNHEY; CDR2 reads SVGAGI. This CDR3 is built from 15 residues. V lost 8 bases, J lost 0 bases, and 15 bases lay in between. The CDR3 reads CASGPGIPSTDTQYF. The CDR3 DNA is TGTGCCAGCGGCCCCGGGATCCCTAGCACAGATACGCAGTATTTT.

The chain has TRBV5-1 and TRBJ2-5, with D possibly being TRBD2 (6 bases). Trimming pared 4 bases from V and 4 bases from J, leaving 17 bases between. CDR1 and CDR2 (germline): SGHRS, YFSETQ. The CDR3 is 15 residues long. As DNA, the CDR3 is TGCGCCAGCAGCCATGCATTCGGGGGAGGAGAGACCCAGTACTTC. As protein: CASSHAFGGGETQYF.

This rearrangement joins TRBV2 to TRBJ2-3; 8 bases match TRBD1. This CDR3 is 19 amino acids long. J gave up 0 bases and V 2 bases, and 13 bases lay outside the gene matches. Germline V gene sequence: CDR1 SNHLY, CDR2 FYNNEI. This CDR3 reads CASSEMFLGDRGSTDTQYF. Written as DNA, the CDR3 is TGTGCCAGCAGTGAAATGTTCCTTGGAGACAGGGGTAGCACAGATACGCAGTATTTT.

As DNA, the CDR3 is TGCGCCAGCAGCCAAGACTGGCCCCCGGGGAGGATGTATTTT. Amino acids: CASSQDWPPGRMYF. J is TRBJ2-3 and V is TRBV4-3; perhaps TRBD2 as D (6 bases). The V end was cut by 0 bases, the J end by 14 bases, with 18 bases between. Germline loops: CDR1 LGHNA, CDR2 YSLEER. The CDR3 covers 14 residues.

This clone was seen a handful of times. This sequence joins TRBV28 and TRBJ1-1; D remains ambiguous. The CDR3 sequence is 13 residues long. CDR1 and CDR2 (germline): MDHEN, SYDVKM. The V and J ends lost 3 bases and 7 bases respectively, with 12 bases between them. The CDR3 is CASSFGSSGEAFF. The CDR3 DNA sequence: TGTGCCAGCAGTTTTGGGTCTTCGGGTGAAGCTTTCTTT.

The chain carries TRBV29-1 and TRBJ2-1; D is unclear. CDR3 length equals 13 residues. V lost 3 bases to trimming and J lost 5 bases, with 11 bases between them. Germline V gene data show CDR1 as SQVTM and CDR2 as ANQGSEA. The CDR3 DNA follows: TGCAGCGTTGAGGCAGTCCGAAACAATGAGCAGTTCTTC. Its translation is CSVEAVRNNEQFF.

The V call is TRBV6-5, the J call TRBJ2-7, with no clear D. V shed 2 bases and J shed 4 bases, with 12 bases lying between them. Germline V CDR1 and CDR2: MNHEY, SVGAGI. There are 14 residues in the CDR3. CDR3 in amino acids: CASSYATFGYEQYF. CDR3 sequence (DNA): TGTGCCAGCAGTTACGCGACTTTCGGGTACGAGCAGTACTTC.

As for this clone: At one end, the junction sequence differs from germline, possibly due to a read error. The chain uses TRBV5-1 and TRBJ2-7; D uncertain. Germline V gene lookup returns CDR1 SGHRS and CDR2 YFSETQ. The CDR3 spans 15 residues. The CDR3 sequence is CASRLAAVSGYEQYF. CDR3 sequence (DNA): TGCGCCAGCAGATTGGCGGCTGTTTCGGGCTACGAGCAGTACTTC.

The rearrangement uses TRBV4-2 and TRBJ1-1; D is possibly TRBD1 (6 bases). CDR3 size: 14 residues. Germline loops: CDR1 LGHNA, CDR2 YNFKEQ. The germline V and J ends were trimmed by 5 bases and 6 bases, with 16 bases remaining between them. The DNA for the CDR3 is TGTGCCAGCAGCGAACCTCGGGGGGCCGCTGAAGCTTTCTTT. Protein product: CASSEPRGAAEAFF.

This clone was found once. The DNA for the CDR3 is TGTGCCAGCTCACCCGAATGGCTTAGGGGGCAGAACACTGAAGCTTTCTTT. This encodes CASSPEWLRGQNTEAFF. V usage is TRBV18 and J usage is TRBJ1-1, with 7 nucleotides matching TRBD1. Germline values: CDR1 KGHSH, CDR2 LQKENI. The CDR3 has 17 amino acids. V dropped 3 bases and J dropped 1; count of bases not matched to a gene: 11.

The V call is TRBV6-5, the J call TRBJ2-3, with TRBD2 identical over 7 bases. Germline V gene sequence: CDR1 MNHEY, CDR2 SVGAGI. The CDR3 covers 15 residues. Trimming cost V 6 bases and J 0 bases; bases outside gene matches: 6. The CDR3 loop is CASSSTSSSTDTQYF. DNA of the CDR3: TGTGCCAGCAGCTCGACTAGCTCAAGCACAGATACGCAGTATTTT.

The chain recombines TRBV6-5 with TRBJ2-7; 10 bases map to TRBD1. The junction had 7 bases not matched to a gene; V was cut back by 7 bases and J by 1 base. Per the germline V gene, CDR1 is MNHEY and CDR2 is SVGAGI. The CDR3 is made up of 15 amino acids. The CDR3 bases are TGTGCCAGCATGGGTAGGGACAGGGGTTCCTACGAGCAGTACTTC. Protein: CASMGRDRGSYEQYF.

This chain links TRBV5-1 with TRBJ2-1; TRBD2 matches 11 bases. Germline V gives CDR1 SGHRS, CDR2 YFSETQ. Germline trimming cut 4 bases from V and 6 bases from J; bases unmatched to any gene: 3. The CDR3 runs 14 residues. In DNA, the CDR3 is TGCGCCAGCAGCGGCGGGACTAGCGGCAATGAGCAGTTCTTC. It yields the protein CASSGGTSGNEQFF.

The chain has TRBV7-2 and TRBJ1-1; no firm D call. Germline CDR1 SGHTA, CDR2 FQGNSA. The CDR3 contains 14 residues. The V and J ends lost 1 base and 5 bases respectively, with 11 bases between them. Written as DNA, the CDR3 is TGTGCCAGCAGCTTAGTGCCGGGAGATACTGAAGCTTTCTTT. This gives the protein CASSLVPGDTEAFF. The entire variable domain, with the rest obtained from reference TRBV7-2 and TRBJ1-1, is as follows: GAGVSQSPSNKVTEKGKDVELRCDPISGHTALYWYRQSLGQGLEFLIYFQGNSAPDKSGLPSDRFSAERTGGSVSTLTIQRTQQEDSAVYLCASSLVPGDTEAFFGQGTRLTVV.

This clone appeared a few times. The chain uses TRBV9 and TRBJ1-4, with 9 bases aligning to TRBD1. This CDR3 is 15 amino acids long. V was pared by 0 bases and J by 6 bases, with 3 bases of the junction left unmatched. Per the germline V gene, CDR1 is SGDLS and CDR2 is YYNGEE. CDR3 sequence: CASSVEGTGYEKLFF. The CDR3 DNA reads TGTGCCAGCAGCGTAGAAGGGACAGGGTATGAAAAACTGTTTTTT.

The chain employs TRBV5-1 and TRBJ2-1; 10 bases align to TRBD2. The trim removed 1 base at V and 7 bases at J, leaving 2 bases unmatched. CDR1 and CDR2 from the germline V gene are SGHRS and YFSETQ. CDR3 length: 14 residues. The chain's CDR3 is CASSLPGLANEQFF. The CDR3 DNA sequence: TGCGCCAGCAGCTTGCCGGGACTAGCGAATGAGCAGTTCTTC.

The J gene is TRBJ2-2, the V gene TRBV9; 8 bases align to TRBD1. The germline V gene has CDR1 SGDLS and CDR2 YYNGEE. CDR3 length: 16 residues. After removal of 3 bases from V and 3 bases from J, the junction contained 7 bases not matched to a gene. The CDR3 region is CASSAPGQEYTGELFF. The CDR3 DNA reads TGTGCCAGCAGCGCCCCGGGACAGGAGTACACCGGGGAGCTGTTTTTT.

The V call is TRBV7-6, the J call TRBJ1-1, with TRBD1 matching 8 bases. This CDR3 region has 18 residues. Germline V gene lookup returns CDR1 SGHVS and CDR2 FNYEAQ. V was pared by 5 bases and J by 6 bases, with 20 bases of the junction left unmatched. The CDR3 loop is CASSDQGSAGGAGSEAFF. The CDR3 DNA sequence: TGTGCCAGCAGCGATCAAGGTTCGGCAGGGGGCGCGGGATCTGAAGCTTTCTTT.

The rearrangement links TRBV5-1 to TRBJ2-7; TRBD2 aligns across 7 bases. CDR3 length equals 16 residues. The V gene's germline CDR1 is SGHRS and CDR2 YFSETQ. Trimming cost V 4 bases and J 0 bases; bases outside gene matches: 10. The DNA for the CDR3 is TGCGCCAGCAGCCCTACGGGAGCGGGGAGCTCCTACGAGCAGTACTTC. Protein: CASSPTGAGSSYEQYF.

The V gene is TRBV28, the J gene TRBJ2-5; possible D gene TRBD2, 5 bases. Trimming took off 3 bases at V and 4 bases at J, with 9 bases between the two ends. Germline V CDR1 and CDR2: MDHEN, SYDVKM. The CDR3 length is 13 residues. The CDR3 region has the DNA TGTGCCAGCAGTTTCGGGGATCGAGAGACCCAGTACTTC. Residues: CASSFGDRETQYF.

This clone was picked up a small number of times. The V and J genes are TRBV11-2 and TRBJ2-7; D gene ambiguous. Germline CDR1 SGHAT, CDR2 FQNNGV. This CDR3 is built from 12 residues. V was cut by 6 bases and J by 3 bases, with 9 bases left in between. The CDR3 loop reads CASRGRFYEQYF. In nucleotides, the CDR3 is TGTGCCAGCAGAGGCAGGTTCTACGAGCAGTACTTC.

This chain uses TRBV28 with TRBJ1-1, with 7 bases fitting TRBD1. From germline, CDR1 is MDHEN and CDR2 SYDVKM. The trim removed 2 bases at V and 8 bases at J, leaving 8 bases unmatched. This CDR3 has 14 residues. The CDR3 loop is CASSLGQGGTEAFF. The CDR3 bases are TGTGCCAGCAGTTTAGGGCAGGGGGGCACCGAAGCTTTCTTT.